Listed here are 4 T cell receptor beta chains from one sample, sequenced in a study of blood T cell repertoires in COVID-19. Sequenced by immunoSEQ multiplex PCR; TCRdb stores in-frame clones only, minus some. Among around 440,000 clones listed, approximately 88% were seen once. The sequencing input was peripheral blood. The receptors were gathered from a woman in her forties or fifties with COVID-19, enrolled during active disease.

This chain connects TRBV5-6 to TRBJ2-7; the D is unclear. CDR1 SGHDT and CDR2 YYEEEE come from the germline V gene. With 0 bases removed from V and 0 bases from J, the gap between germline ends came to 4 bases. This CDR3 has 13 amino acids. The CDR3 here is CASSLAISYEQYF. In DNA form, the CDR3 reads TGTGCCAGCAGCTTGGCCATCTCCTACGAGCAGTACTTC.

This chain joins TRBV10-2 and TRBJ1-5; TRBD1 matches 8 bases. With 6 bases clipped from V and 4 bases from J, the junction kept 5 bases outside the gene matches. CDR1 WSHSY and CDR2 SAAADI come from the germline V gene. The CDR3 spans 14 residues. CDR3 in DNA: TGCGCCAGCAGACCACGACAGGGGAATCAGCCCCAGCATTTT. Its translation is CASRPRQGNQPQHF.

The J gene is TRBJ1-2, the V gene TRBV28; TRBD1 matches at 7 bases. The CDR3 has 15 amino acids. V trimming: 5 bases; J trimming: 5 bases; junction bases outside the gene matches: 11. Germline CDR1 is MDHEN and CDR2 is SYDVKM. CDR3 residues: CASSPLQPGQYGYTF. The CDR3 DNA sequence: TGTGCCAGCAGTCCCCTCCAACCGGGACAGTATGGCTACACCTTC.

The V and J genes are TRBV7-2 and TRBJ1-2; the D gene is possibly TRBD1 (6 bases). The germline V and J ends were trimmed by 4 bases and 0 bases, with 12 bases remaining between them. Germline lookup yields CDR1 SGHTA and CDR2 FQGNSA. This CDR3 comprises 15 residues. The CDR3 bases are TGTGCCAGCAGCTCCCGGGACATTTCTAACTATGGCTACACCTTC. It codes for CASSSRDISNYGYTF.